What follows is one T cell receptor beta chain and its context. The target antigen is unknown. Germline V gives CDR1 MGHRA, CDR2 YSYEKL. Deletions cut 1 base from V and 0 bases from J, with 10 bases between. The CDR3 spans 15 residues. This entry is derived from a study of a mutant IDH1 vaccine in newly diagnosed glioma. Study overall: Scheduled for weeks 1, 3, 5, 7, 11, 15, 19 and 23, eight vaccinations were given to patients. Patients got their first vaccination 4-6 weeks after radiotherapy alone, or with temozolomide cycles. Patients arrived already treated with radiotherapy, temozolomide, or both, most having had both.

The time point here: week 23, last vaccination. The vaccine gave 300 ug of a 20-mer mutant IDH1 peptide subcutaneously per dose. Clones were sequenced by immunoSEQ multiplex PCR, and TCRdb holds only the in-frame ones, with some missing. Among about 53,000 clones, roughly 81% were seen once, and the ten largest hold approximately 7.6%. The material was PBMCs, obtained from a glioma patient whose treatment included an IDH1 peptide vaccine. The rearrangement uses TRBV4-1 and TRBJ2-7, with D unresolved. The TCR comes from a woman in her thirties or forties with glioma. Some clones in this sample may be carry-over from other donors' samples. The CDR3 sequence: CASSQGTVSSYEQYF. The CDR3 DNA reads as TGCGCCAGCAGCCAAGGGACCGTCAGCTCCTACGAGCAGTACTTC.